The entry that follows covers one T cell receptor (beta chain) sequence. This record belongs to a study of blood T cell repertoires in COVID-19. Study at large: The cDNA or gDNA used as material had been derived from T cells, B-cell-depleted T cells, or PBMCs.

Data came from immunoSEQ multiplex PCR; TCRdb stores just in-frame clones and leaves some out. The table shows about 140,000 clones, with 70% to 85% occurring only once. The CDR3 contains 16 residues. Cohort placement rested on clinical history that participants reported themselves. It was within 2 weeks before study entry that exposed participants met a COVID-19 case. Input material: PBMCs or T cells enriched from blood (not recorded which). The gene calls are TRBV21-1 and TRBJ2-7; the DNA was not compared with TRBD1, the D call given in the table. TRBV21-1 is marked as a pseudogene. The clonotype was recovered from a woman between 18 and 29 years old who had been exposed to COVID-19. The CDR3 sequence is CASTPRDQGNSYEQYF. The DNA of the CDR3 is TGTGCCAGCACCCCGAGGGATCAGGGGAACTCCTACGAGCAGTACTTC.